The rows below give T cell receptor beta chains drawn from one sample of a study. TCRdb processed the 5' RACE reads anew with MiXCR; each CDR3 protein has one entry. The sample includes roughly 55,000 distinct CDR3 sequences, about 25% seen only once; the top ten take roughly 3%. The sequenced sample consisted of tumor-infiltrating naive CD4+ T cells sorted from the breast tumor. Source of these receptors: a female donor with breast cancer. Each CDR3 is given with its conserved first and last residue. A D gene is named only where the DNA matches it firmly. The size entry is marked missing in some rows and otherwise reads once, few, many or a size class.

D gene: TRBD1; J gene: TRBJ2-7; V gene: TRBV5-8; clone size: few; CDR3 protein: CASRPVHRGSYEQYF; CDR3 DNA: TGTGCCAGCAGACCGGTCCACAGGGGCTCCTACGAGCAGTACTTC
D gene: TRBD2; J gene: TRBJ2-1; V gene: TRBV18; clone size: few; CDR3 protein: CASFPSGRSSYNEQFF; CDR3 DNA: TGTGCCAGCTTCCCTAGCGGGAGGAGCTCCTACAATGAGCAGTTCTTC
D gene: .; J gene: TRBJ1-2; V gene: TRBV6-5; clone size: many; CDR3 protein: CASSQDTFYGYTF; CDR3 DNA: TGTGCCAGCAGCCAGGACACATTCTATGGCTACACCTTC
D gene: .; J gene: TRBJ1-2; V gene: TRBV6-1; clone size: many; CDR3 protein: CASRPGTKNGYTF; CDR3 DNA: TGTGCCAGCAGGCCCGGGACAAAGAATGGCTACACCTTC
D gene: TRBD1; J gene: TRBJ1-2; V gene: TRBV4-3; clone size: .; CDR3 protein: CASSLDRVYDYTF; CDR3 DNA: TGCGCCAGCAGCCTGGACAGGGTATATGACTACACCTTC
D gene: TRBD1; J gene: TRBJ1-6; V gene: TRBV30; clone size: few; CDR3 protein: CAWTRQGDSPLHF; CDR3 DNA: TGTGCCTGGACCCGGCAGGGGGATTCACCCCTCCACTTT
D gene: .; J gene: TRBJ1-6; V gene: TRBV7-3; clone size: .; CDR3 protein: CASSLTGGKDSPLHF; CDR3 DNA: TGTGCCAGCAGCTTAACTGGGGGGAAGGATTCACCCCTCCACTTT
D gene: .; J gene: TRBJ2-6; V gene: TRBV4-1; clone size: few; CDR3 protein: CASSRGQGYTGANVLTF; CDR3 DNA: TGCGCCAGCAGCCGGGGGCAGGGTTACACTGGGGCCAACGTCCTGACTTTC
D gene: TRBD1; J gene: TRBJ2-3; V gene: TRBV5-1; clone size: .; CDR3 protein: CASGRRGQGQGDTQYF; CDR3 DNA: TGCGCCAGCGGGCGAAGAGGACAGGGTCAGGGAGATACGCAGTATTTT
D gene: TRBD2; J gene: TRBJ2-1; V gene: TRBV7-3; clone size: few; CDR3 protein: CASSQNREGEQLF; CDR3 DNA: TGTGCCAGCAGCCAGAATAGGGAGGGTGAGCAGCTCTTC
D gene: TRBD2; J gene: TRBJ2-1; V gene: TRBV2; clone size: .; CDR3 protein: CASSDEGLAGINEQFF; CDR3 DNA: TGTGCCAGCAGTGACGAGGGACTAGCGGGAATCAATGAGCAGTTCTTC
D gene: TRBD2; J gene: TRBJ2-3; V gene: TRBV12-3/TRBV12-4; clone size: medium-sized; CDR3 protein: CASSLRRGGFRTDTQYF; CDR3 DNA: TGTGCCAGCAGTTTACGCCGGGGGGGCTTTAGAACAGATACGCAGTATTTT
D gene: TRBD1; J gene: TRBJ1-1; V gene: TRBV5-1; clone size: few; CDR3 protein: CASSFPPGQGALRAEAFF; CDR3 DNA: TGCGCCAGCAGCTTTCCTCCGGGACAGGGGGCTTTGCGGGCAGAAGCTTTCTTT
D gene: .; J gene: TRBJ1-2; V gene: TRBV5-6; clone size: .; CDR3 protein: CASTRPGRHYGYTF; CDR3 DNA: TGTGCCAGCACCCGCCCAGGAAGACACTATGGCTACACCTTC